This TCR beta chain was profiled in a study of T cell changes during pregnancy in multiple sclerosis. Assay: immunoSEQ multiplex PCR; the TCRdb copy retains only in-frame clones and omits some. The sample carries 47,000 or so clones, roughly 89% recorded once. Germline CDR1 is SGHTA and CDR2 is FQGTGA. The CDR3 totals 15 residues. Trimming at V came to 3 bases and at J to 4 bases, leaving 6 bases not matched to a gene. The sequences come from peripheral blood, collected in the first trimester of pregnancy. The chain joins TRBV7-3 to TRBJ1-3; 7 bases are shared with TRBD1. The sequence was obtained from a female donor with multiple sclerosis, enrolled in a pregnancy study. The CDR3 loop is CASSFRGGPGNTIYF. The CDR3 coding sequence is TGTGCCAGCAGCTTTAGAGGGGGCCCAGGAAACACCATATATTTT.